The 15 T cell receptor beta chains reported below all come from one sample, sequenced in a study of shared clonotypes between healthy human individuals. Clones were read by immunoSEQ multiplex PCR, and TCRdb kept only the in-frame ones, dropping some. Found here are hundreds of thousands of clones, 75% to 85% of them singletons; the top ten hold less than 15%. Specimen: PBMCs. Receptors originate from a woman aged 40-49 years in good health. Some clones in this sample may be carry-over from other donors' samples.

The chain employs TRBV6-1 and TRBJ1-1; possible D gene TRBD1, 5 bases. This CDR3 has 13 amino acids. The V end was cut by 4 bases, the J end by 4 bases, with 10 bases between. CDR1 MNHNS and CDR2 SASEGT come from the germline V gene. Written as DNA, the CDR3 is TGTGCCAGCAGTGGGCGGGGGGTCACTGAAGCTTTCTTT. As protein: CASSGRGVTEAFF.

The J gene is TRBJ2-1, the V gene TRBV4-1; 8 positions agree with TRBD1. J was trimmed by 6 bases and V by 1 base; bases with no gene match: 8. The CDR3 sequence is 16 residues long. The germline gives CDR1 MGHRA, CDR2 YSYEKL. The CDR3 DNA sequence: TGCGCCAGCAGCCAAGTCCTGGACAGGGAGATCAATGAGCAGTTCTTC. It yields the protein CASSQVLDREINEQFF.

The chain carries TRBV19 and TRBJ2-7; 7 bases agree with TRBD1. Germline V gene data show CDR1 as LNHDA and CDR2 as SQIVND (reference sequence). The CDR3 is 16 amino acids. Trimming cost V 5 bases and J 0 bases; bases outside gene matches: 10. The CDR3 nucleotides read TGTGCCAGTAGTCTACGGACAGGACCTATCTCCTACGAGCAGTACTTC. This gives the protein CASSLRTGPISYEQYF.

CDR3 loop: CASSNPSGDEQYF. The CDR3 DNA follows: TGCGCCAGCAGCAACCCTTCAGGAGACGAGCAGTACTTC. The genes are TRBV5-1 and TRBJ2-7, with D uncertain. The CDR3 consists of 13 residues. Germline CDR1 SGHRS, CDR2 YFSETQ. The V and J ends lost 4 bases and 5 bases respectively, with 13 bases between them.

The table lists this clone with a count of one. The CDR3 DNA reads TGTGCCAGCAGTGAAGCCCTAGCGGGGAGAGGCGGGCGCTACTCCTACGAGCAGTACTTC. Its protein is CASSEALAGRGGRYSYEQYF. This chain links TRBV2 with TRBJ2-7, with 9 bases aligning to TRBD2. The CDR3 covers 20 residues. V lost 0 bases, J lost 0 bases, and 15 bases stayed unmatched. Germline assignment: CDR1 SNHLY and CDR2 FYNNEI.

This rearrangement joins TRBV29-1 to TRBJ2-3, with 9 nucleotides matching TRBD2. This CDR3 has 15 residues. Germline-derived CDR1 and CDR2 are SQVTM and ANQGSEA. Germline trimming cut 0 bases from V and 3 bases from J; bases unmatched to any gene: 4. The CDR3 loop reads CSVEDRTSGTDTQYF. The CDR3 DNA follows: TGCAGCGTTGAAGATCGAACTAGCGGGACAGATACGCAGTATTTT.

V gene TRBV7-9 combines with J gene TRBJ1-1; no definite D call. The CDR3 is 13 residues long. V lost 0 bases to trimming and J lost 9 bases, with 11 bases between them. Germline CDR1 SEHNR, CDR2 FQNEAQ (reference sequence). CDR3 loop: CASSLAYDGQAFF. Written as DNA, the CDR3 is TGTGCCAGCAGCTTAGCATATGACGGACAAGCTTTCTTT.

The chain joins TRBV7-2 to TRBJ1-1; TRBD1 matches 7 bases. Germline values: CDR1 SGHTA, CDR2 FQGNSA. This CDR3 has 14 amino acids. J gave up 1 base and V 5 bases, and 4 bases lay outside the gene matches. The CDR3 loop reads CASSARTGNTEAFF. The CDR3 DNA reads TGTGCCAGCAGCGCCCGGACAGGGAACACTGAAGCTTTCTTT. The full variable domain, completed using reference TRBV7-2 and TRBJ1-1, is GAGVSQSPSNKVTEKGKDVELRCDPISGHTALYWYRQSLGQGLEFLIYFQGNSAPDKSGLPSDRFSAERTGGSVSTLTIQRTQQEDSAVYLCASSARTGNTEAFFGQGTRLTVV.

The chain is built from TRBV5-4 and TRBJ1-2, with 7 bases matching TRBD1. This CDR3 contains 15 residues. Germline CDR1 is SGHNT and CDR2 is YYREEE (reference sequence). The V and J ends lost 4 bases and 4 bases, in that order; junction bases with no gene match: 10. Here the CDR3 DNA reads TGTGCCAGCAGCCCCCGGAGGGGGCTAGGCTATGGCTACACCTTC. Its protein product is CASSPRRGLGYGYTF.

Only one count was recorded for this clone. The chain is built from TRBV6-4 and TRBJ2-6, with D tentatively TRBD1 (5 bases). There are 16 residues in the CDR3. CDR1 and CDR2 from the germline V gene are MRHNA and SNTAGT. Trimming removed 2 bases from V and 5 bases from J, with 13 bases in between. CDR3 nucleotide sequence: TGTGCCAGCAGTGACACCTACAGGAGTCGGGCCAACGTCCTGACTTTC. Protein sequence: CASSDTYRSRANVLTF.

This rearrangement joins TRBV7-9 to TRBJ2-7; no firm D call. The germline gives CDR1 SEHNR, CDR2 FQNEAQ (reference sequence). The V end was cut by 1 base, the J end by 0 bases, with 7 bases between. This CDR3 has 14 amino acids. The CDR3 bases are TGTGCCAGCAGCTTAGGTGGCAACTCCTACGAGCAGTACTTC. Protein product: CASSLGGNSYEQYF.

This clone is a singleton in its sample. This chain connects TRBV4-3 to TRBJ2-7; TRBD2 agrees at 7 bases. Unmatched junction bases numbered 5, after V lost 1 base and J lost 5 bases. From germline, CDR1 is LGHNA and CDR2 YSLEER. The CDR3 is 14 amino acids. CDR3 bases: TGCGCCAGCAGCCAAGGTCTAGCGGTCAACGAGCAGTACTTC. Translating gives CASSQGLAVNEQYF.

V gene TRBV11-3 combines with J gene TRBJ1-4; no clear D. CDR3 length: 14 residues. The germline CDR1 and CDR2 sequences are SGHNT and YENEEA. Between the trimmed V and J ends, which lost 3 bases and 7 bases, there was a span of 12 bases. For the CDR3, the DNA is TGTGCCAGCAGCTTCTGGGATGACCCTGAAAAACTGTTTTTT. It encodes CASSFWDDPEKLFF.

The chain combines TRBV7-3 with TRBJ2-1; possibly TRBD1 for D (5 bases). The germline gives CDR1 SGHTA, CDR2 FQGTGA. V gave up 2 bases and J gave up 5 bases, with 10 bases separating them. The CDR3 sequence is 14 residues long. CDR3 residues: CASSLAGSDNEQFF. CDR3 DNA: TGTGCCAGCAGCTTAGCAGGGTCGGACAATGAGCAGTTCTTC.

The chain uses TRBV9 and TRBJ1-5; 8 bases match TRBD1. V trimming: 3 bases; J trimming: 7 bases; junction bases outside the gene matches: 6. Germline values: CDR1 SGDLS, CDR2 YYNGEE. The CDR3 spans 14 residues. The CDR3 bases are TGTGCCAGCAGCGAGGGACAGGACGGGCAGCCCCAGCATTTT. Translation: CASSEGQDGQPQHF.